This section outlines one T cell receptor beta chain sequence together with its context. Its antigen is not identified. Only in-frame clones appear in the TCRdb table, and some are missing; sequencing was by immunoSEQ multiplex PCR. The repertoire holds 65,000 to 90,000 clones, with 89% as singletons. Per germline, CDR1 MRHNA and CDR2 SNTAGT. CDR3 length: 14 residues. V dropped 4 bases and J dropped 2; count of bases not matched to a gene: 3. The record originates from a study of graft-versus-host responses after intestinal transplantation. Looking at the study overall: All recipients were given anti-thymocyte globulin induction, and tacrolimus and steroids were then administered for 2 to 4 years.

The TCR originated in a human donor who received an intestinal transplant. Specimen: unstimulated CD8+ T cells sorted from spleen or lymph node cells, collected before intestinal transplant. The chain links TRBV6-4 to TRBJ2-3; 7 bases fit TRBD2. Here the CDR3 reads CASSGGGTTDTQYF. The CDR3 DNA reads as TGTGCCAGCAGTGGGGGAGGGACCACAGATACGCAGTATTTT.